This TCR beta chain was identified during a study of blood T cell repertoires in COVID-19. For the study at large: Samples came from the United States, Italy and Spain, spanning acute and convalescent COVID-19. PBMCs, B-cell-depleted T cells, or T cells provided the cDNA or gDNA that made up the material.

Per the original methods: Reference gene primer amplification yielded estimated nucleated cell counts. The assay was immunoSEQ multiplex PCR, and TCRdb's table has in-frame clones only and misses some. The V and J calls and clone size were taken over from that table, and D and trimming were inferred from the DNA. The data contain about 250,000 clones, about 88% of them singletons. The CDR3 covers 11 residues. Germline CDR1 is SQVTM and CDR2 is ANQGSEA. Trimming removed 6 bases from V and 5 bases from J, with 7 bases in between. This TCR was sampled from a woman aged 40 to 55 who had recovered from COVID-19. Sequencing was carried out using peripheral blood. This chain connects TRBV29-1 to TRBJ2-2; a weak D match, TRBD1 (5 bases). Here the CDR3 DNA reads TGCAGCGTCCGGACAACCGGGGAGCTGTTTTTT. It encodes CSVRTTGELFF.